These T cell receptor beta chains were read from a single sample in a study of breast tumors, draining lymph nodes, adjacent tissues. In TCRdb, the multiplex PCR reads were re-called with MiXCR into one record per CDR3 protein. Of 26,000 or so distinct CDR3 sequences listed, under 30% are singletons. Sequencing used breast tumor tissue. Every receptor here comes from a female donor with breast cancer. Some clones in this sample may be carry-over from other donors' samples. The CDR3 runs from the conserved cysteine through the conserved F or W. The order of the fields is J gene, clone size, D gene, V gene, CDR3 DNA, CDR3 protein. D genes are given only for firm matches. For some rows the clone size is stated as once, few or many, or as a class when expanded; others skip it.

j_call: TRBJ2-4; clone_size: many; d_call: TRBD2; v_call: TRBV11-2; cdr3_nt: TGTGCCAGCACTCCAAGGCCCAGCGGGAAATTCAAAAACATTCAGTACTTC; cdr3_aa: CASTPRPSGKFKNIQYF
j_call: TRBJ2-7; clone_size: -; d_call: TRBD2; v_call: TRBV20-1; cdr3_nt: TGCAGTGCCATACACTCTAGCGGGAGAGCTCCCGAGCAGTACTTC; cdr3_aa: CSAIHSSGRAPEQYF
j_call: TRBJ2-5; clone_size: many; d_call: -; v_call: TRBV20-1; cdr3_nt: TGCAGTGCTAGCCCCATCCAGGGCCCCGGGGAGACCCAGTACTTC; cdr3_aa: CSASPIQGPGETQYF
j_call: TRBJ2-7; clone_size: many; d_call: -; v_call: TRBV6-5; cdr3_nt: TGTGCCAGCAGTTACTCGATGGGTCTACGGTACGAGCAGTACTTC; cdr3_aa: CASSYSMGLRYEQYF
j_call: TRBJ1-6; clone_size: -; d_call: -; v_call: TRBV6-5; cdr3_nt: TGTGCCAGCAGTCCAAGCGGTATGAGGTCACCCCTCCACTTT; cdr3_aa: CASSPSGMRSPLHF
j_call: TRBJ2-1; clone_size: many; d_call: -; v_call: TRBV29-1; cdr3_nt: TGCAGCGTGACCAAGGGGGTTAGGTACAATGAGCAGTTCTTC; cdr3_aa: CSVTKGVRYNEQFF
j_call: TRBJ2-2; clone_size: many; d_call: TRBD1; v_call: TRBV6-6; cdr3_nt: TGTGCCAGCAGTCAGTATGGTGGGACAGGGTACCCCGGGGAGCTGTTTTTT; cdr3_aa: CASSQYGGTGYPGELFF
j_call: TRBJ2-1; clone_size: many; d_call: -; v_call: TRBV9; cdr3_nt: TGTGCCAGCAGCGTAGGAGATGTTCGCAATGAGCAGTTCTTC; cdr3_aa: CASSVGDVRNEQFF
j_call: TRBJ1-3; clone_size: many; d_call: TRBD1; v_call: TRBV6-1; cdr3_nt: TGTGCCAGCAGCTCCACAGGGGAGACCTCTGGAAACACCATATATTTT; cdr3_aa: CASSSTGETSGNTIYF
j_call: TRBJ2-7; clone_size: many; d_call: -; v_call: TRBV12-3/TRBV12-4; cdr3_nt: TGTGCCAGCAGTTTTACGGGCGGCTCCTACGAGCAGTACTTC; cdr3_aa: CASSFTGGSYEQYF
j_call: TRBJ2-3; clone_size: -; d_call: TRBD2; v_call: TRBV9; cdr3_nt: TGTGCCAGCAGCCCCGCCCGAGCGGGAGGGAGCACAGATACGCAGTATTTT; cdr3_aa: CASSPARAGGSTDTQYF
j_call: TRBJ2-7; clone_size: many; d_call: TRBD1; v_call: TRBV6-6; cdr3_nt: TGTGCCAGCAGTTACGGGACAGGGTTTATGGTAGGCTACGAGCAGTACTTC; cdr3_aa: CASSYGTGFMVGYEQYF
j_call: TRBJ2-5; clone_size: many; d_call: -; v_call: TRBV6-5; cdr3_nt: TGTGCCAGCACCTCAGGCCCCGGGACCCAGTACTTC; cdr3_aa: CASTSGPGTQYF
j_call: TRBJ2-1; clone_size: many; d_call: TRBD2; v_call: TRBV28; cdr3_nt: TGTGCCAGCAGCCTCATAGCGGGAGGGGGTTACAATGAGCAGTTCTTC; cdr3_aa: CASSLIAGGGYNEQFF
j_call: TRBJ1-2; clone_size: many; d_call: -; v_call: TRBV11-2; cdr3_nt: TGTGCCAGCAGCTTAGACAGGGTACCCTATGGCTACACCTTC; cdr3_aa: CASSLDRVPYGYTF
j_call: TRBJ1-4; clone_size: many; d_call: -; v_call: TRBV9; cdr3_nt: TGTGCCAGCAGCGTAGACCTGGGAAATGAAAAACTGTTTTTT; cdr3_aa: CASSVDLGNEKLFF
j_call: TRBJ2-7; clone_size: large; d_call: TRBD2; v_call: TRBV6-5; cdr3_nt: TGTGCCAGCAGTTACTCAGGAGCGGGAGGTACCCCTACGGACGAGCAGTACTTC; cdr3_aa: CASSYSGAGGTPTDEQYF
j_call: TRBJ2-1; clone_size: many; d_call: -; v_call: TRBV7-3; cdr3_nt: TGTGCCAGCAGCCGGGGGAGGTACAATGAGCAGTTCTTC; cdr3_aa: CASSRGRYNEQFF
j_call: TRBJ2-3; clone_size: many; d_call: TRBD1; v_call: TRBV7-8; cdr3_nt: TGTGCCAGCAGTTCGACAGGGGGCTCGACAGATACGCAGTATTTT; cdr3_aa: CASSSTGGSTDTQYF
j_call: TRBJ2-2; clone_size: many; d_call: -; v_call: TRBV5-1; cdr3_nt: TGCGCCAGCAGCTTGGCCGGGACCAACACCGGGGAGCTGTTTTTT; cdr3_aa: CASSLAGTNTGELFF
j_call: TRBJ2-2; clone_size: many; d_call: -; v_call: TRBV24-1; cdr3_nt: TGTGCCACCAGTGATTCGACAGTGGCCGGGGAGCTGTTTTTT; cdr3_aa: CATSDSTVAGELFF
j_call: TRBJ2-2; clone_size: few; d_call: -; v_call: TRBV30; cdr3_nt: TGTGCCTGGAGGAATCTGGGGGGAAGGGGCACCGGGGAGCTGTTTTTT; cdr3_aa: CAWRNLGGRGTGELFF
j_call: TRBJ2-1; clone_size: many; d_call: TRBD2; v_call: TRBV29-1; cdr3_nt: TGCAGCGGCCAGGGCGGGGGGAGGTATGAGCAGTTCTTC; cdr3_aa: CSGQGGGRYEQFF
j_call: TRBJ1-5; clone_size: medium-sized; d_call: -; v_call: TRBV6-1; cdr3_nt: TGTGCCAGCAGTGTCGCTCTGCAAATTTATCAGCCCCAGCATTTT; cdr3_aa: CASSVALQIYQPQHF
j_call: TRBJ2-1; clone_size: many; d_call: TRBD2; v_call: TRBV28; cdr3_nt: TGTGCCAGCAGTATCCCCGGGGGGTTGGGATCCTACAATGAGCAGTTCTTC; cdr3_aa: CASSIPGGLGSYNEQFF
j_call: TRBJ1-2; clone_size: many; d_call: -; v_call: TRBV20-1; cdr3_nt: TGCAGTGCTAGTAAGGAGCGGATCTATGGCTACACCTTC; cdr3_aa: CSASKERIYGYTF
j_call: TRBJ2-7; clone_size: many; d_call: -; v_call: TRBV7-2; cdr3_nt: TGTGCCAGCAGCTCCCACGGGGGGCCCTACGAGCAGTACTTC; cdr3_aa: CASSSHGGPYEQYF
j_call: TRBJ1-5; clone_size: many; d_call: TRBD1; v_call: TRBV19; cdr3_nt: TGTGCCAGTAGTACCTCCAGACAGGGTGGTCAGCCCCAGCATTTT; cdr3_aa: CASSTSRQGGQPQHF
j_call: TRBJ2-3; clone_size: many; d_call: -; v_call: TRBV5-6; cdr3_nt: TGTGCCAGCAGCTTGGTGAGAGATACGCAGTATTTT; cdr3_aa: CASSLVRDTQYF
j_call: TRBJ2-7; clone_size: many; d_call: TRBD2; v_call: TRBV7-9; cdr3_nt: TGTGCCAGCAGCTTAGGAATTTCTAGCGGGGGCCGTCGGGAGCAGTACTTC; cdr3_aa: CASSLGISSGGRREQYF
j_call: TRBJ2-1; clone_size: -; d_call: TRBD2; v_call: TRBV20-1; cdr3_nt: TGCAGTGCCAGCAGTCAAATCACTCTAGCGGGAGTTAACAATGAGCAGTTCTTC; cdr3_aa: CSASSQITLAGVNNEQFF
j_call: TRBJ1-5; clone_size: -; d_call: TRBD1; v_call: TRBV18; cdr3_nt: TGTGCCAGCTCACCACGGGCAGGGGGGGATCAGCCCCAGCATTTT; cdr3_aa: CASSPRAGGDQPQHF
j_call: TRBJ1-4; clone_size: -; d_call: -; v_call: TRBV27; cdr3_nt: TGTGCCAGCAGTACCACCCGGGACGGGAATGAAAAACTGTCTTTT; cdr3_aa: CASSTTRDGNEKLSF
j_call: TRBJ1-2; clone_size: many; d_call: -; v_call: TRBV5-6; cdr3_nt: TGTGCCAGCAGCTTGGCGGGGGTTGATGGCTACACCTTC; cdr3_aa: CASSLAGVDGYTF
j_call: TRBJ2-4; clone_size: few; d_call: -; v_call: TRBV5-1; cdr3_nt: TGCGCCAGCAGCTTGGATGTTGTTGGTGGAAACATTCAGTACTTC; cdr3_aa: CASSLDVVGGNIQYF
j_call: TRBJ2-7; clone_size: many; d_call: TRBD2; v_call: TRBV5-1; cdr3_nt: TGCGCCAGCAGCTTGGCTAGCGGGAGGGGCCGGGAGCAGTACTTC; cdr3_aa: CASSLASGRGREQYF
j_call: TRBJ2-5; clone_size: many; d_call: -; v_call: TRBV9; cdr3_nt: TGTGCCAGCAGCGCACGACAGTTGGAGACCCAGTACTTC; cdr3_aa: CASSARQLETQYF
j_call: TRBJ2-7; clone_size: -; d_call: TRBD2; v_call: TRBV20-1; cdr3_nt: TGCAGTGCTACCCCGACTAGCAACTCGTACGAGCAGTACTTC; cdr3_aa: CSATPTSNSYEQYF
j_call: TRBJ2-1; clone_size: many; d_call: -; v_call: TRBV5-1; cdr3_nt: TGCGCCAGCAGCTTGGCCCCCGACTACAATGAGCAGTTCTTC; cdr3_aa: CASSLAPDYNEQFF
j_call: TRBJ2-5; clone_size: many; d_call: -; v_call: TRBV5-6; cdr3_nt: TGTGCCAGCAGCTTTTTAAGGGCCGACCCGAGAGAGTACTTC; cdr3_aa: CASSFLRADPREYF
j_call: TRBJ1-5; clone_size: many; d_call: -; v_call: TRBV6-6; cdr3_nt: TGTGCCAGCAGTTACTCGAACAGGGAGAATCAGCCCCAGCATTTT; cdr3_aa: CASSYSNRENQPQHF
j_call: TRBJ2-5; clone_size: many; d_call: TRBD2; v_call: TRBV20-1; cdr3_nt: TGCAGTGCTAGAGAACTAGCGGGAGGGTGGCAGACCCAGTACTTC; cdr3_aa: CSARELAGGWQTQYF
j_call: TRBJ1-1; clone_size: -; d_call: -; v_call: TRBV9; cdr3_nt: TGTGCCAGCAGCGTGGCGCAGGAGAACACTGAAGCTTTCTTT; cdr3_aa: CASSVAQENTEAFF
j_call: TRBJ2-2; clone_size: few; d_call: TRBD2; v_call: TRBV27; cdr3_nt: TGTGCCAGCAGTTGGAACCCCCTAGCGGGGTACACCGGGGAGCTGTTTTTT; cdr3_aa: CASSWNPLAGYTGELFF
j_call: TRBJ2-5; clone_size: -; d_call: TRBD2; v_call: TRBV12-3/TRBV12-4; cdr3_nt: TGTGCCAGCAGCTTGGTCGGGGTAGCGGGAGGTGGAGAGACCCAGTACTTC; cdr3_aa: CASSLVGVAGGGETQYF
j_call: TRBJ2-7; clone_size: many; d_call: TRBD2; v_call: TRBV12-3/TRBV12-4; cdr3_nt: TGTGCCAGCAGCCGACTAGCGGGAGGGCCTGTGCAGTACTTC; cdr3_aa: CASSRLAGGPVQYF
j_call: TRBJ1-2; clone_size: few; d_call: -; v_call: TRBV12-5; cdr3_nt: TGTGCTAGTGGTGCGGAAGCACAGGTTAGCTATGGCTACACCTTC; cdr3_aa: CASGAEAQVSYGYTF